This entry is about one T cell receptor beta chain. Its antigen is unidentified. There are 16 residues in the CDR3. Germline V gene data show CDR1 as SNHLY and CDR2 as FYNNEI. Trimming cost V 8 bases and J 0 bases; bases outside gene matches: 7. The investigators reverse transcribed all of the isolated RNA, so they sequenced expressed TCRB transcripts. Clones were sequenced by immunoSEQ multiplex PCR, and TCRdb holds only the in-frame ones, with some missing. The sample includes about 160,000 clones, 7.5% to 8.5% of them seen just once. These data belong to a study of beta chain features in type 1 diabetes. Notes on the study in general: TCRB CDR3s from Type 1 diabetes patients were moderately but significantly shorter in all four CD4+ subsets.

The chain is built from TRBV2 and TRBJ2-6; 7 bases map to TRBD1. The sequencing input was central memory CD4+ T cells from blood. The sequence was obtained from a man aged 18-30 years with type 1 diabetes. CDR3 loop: CASGRDSSSGANVLTF. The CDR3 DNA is TGTGCCAGCGGCCGGGACAGTAGCTCTGGGGCCAACGTCCTGACTTTC.